The entry below describes one T cell receptor beta chain. Its antigen specificity is not known. No much larger clonotype is one base removed from it; base qualities were not supplied. The germline V gene supplies CDR1 MGHDK and CDR2 SYGVNS. At the junction V is shortened by 4 bases and J by 11 bases, with 14 bases in between. The CDR3 goes from the cysteine to the phenylalanine over 12 residues. Only the CDR3 portion is preserved as DNA: 36 bases, with reading frame beginning at the first base. Each collaborating institution followed its own protocols to collect whole blood in K2EDTA tubes. Collaborator samples were shipped for TCRbeta analysis as frozen whole blood, isolated PBMCs, or DNA extracted from either sample type. The sample comes from a study of blood T cell repertoires in COVID-19 (dated by TCRdb to the early 2020s). About the investigation overall: Samples covering the acute and convalescent phases of COVID-19 were provided by collaborators in the United States, Italy and Spain. The material from the prospective study consisted of cDNA or gDNA derived from T cells, B-cell-depleted T cells, or PBMCs. The dataset comprised deeply sampled blood TCRbeta repertoires from subjects exposed to, actively infected with, or recovered from COVID-19. The repertoires were made available in a free public database intended to serve as a resource for research on the immune response to SARS-CoV-2. Samples were obtained from the ongoing ImmuneRACE study (first 160 participants) and from about 1,300 subjects provided by 6 global collaborators. Sample metadata almost always included a de-identified subject ID, COVID-19 status, age in years and sex. HLA class I and class II types, where available, came from metadata supplied by the sample provider rather than from assay-based typing.

TCRbeta CDR3 regions were amplified from genomic DNA using the immunoSEQ Assay, a bias-controlled multiplex PCR. The original pipeline was this. Nucleated cell counts per sample were estimated from amplification of reference gene primers within the assay. To quantify the absolute abundance of each unique TCRbeta CDR3 rearrangement, sequence reads were collapsed and filtered. Productive Simpson clonality was computed per sample as the square root of Simpson's diversity index over productive rearrangements. The immuneACCESS repertoire file appears here via TCRdb, limited to in-frame rearrangements. These files lack a portion of the clones; in checked studies, under half of the deficit traces to unresolved V genes, and the cause of the others is not known. The V and J calls and the clone size are those of that table, but D and trimming were determined from the DNA. For this sample there are about 180,000 clones; approximately 83% appear just once. Around 9.9% of the sample rests with the top ten.

The paper as a whole reports these results and caveats: Clinical and demographic metadata were provided uncurated, with the amount varying by source and participant.

This chain joins TRBV25-1 to TRBJ1-1, with the identity of the D gene unclear. This clonotype originated in a human donor with active or convalescent COVID-19. The donor label of this sample is uncertain. Sequenced: peripheral blood. The nucleotides are TGTGCCAGCAGTGGGAGGTCGGGGTGGGCTTTCTTT. Translated, this is CASSGRSGWAFF.